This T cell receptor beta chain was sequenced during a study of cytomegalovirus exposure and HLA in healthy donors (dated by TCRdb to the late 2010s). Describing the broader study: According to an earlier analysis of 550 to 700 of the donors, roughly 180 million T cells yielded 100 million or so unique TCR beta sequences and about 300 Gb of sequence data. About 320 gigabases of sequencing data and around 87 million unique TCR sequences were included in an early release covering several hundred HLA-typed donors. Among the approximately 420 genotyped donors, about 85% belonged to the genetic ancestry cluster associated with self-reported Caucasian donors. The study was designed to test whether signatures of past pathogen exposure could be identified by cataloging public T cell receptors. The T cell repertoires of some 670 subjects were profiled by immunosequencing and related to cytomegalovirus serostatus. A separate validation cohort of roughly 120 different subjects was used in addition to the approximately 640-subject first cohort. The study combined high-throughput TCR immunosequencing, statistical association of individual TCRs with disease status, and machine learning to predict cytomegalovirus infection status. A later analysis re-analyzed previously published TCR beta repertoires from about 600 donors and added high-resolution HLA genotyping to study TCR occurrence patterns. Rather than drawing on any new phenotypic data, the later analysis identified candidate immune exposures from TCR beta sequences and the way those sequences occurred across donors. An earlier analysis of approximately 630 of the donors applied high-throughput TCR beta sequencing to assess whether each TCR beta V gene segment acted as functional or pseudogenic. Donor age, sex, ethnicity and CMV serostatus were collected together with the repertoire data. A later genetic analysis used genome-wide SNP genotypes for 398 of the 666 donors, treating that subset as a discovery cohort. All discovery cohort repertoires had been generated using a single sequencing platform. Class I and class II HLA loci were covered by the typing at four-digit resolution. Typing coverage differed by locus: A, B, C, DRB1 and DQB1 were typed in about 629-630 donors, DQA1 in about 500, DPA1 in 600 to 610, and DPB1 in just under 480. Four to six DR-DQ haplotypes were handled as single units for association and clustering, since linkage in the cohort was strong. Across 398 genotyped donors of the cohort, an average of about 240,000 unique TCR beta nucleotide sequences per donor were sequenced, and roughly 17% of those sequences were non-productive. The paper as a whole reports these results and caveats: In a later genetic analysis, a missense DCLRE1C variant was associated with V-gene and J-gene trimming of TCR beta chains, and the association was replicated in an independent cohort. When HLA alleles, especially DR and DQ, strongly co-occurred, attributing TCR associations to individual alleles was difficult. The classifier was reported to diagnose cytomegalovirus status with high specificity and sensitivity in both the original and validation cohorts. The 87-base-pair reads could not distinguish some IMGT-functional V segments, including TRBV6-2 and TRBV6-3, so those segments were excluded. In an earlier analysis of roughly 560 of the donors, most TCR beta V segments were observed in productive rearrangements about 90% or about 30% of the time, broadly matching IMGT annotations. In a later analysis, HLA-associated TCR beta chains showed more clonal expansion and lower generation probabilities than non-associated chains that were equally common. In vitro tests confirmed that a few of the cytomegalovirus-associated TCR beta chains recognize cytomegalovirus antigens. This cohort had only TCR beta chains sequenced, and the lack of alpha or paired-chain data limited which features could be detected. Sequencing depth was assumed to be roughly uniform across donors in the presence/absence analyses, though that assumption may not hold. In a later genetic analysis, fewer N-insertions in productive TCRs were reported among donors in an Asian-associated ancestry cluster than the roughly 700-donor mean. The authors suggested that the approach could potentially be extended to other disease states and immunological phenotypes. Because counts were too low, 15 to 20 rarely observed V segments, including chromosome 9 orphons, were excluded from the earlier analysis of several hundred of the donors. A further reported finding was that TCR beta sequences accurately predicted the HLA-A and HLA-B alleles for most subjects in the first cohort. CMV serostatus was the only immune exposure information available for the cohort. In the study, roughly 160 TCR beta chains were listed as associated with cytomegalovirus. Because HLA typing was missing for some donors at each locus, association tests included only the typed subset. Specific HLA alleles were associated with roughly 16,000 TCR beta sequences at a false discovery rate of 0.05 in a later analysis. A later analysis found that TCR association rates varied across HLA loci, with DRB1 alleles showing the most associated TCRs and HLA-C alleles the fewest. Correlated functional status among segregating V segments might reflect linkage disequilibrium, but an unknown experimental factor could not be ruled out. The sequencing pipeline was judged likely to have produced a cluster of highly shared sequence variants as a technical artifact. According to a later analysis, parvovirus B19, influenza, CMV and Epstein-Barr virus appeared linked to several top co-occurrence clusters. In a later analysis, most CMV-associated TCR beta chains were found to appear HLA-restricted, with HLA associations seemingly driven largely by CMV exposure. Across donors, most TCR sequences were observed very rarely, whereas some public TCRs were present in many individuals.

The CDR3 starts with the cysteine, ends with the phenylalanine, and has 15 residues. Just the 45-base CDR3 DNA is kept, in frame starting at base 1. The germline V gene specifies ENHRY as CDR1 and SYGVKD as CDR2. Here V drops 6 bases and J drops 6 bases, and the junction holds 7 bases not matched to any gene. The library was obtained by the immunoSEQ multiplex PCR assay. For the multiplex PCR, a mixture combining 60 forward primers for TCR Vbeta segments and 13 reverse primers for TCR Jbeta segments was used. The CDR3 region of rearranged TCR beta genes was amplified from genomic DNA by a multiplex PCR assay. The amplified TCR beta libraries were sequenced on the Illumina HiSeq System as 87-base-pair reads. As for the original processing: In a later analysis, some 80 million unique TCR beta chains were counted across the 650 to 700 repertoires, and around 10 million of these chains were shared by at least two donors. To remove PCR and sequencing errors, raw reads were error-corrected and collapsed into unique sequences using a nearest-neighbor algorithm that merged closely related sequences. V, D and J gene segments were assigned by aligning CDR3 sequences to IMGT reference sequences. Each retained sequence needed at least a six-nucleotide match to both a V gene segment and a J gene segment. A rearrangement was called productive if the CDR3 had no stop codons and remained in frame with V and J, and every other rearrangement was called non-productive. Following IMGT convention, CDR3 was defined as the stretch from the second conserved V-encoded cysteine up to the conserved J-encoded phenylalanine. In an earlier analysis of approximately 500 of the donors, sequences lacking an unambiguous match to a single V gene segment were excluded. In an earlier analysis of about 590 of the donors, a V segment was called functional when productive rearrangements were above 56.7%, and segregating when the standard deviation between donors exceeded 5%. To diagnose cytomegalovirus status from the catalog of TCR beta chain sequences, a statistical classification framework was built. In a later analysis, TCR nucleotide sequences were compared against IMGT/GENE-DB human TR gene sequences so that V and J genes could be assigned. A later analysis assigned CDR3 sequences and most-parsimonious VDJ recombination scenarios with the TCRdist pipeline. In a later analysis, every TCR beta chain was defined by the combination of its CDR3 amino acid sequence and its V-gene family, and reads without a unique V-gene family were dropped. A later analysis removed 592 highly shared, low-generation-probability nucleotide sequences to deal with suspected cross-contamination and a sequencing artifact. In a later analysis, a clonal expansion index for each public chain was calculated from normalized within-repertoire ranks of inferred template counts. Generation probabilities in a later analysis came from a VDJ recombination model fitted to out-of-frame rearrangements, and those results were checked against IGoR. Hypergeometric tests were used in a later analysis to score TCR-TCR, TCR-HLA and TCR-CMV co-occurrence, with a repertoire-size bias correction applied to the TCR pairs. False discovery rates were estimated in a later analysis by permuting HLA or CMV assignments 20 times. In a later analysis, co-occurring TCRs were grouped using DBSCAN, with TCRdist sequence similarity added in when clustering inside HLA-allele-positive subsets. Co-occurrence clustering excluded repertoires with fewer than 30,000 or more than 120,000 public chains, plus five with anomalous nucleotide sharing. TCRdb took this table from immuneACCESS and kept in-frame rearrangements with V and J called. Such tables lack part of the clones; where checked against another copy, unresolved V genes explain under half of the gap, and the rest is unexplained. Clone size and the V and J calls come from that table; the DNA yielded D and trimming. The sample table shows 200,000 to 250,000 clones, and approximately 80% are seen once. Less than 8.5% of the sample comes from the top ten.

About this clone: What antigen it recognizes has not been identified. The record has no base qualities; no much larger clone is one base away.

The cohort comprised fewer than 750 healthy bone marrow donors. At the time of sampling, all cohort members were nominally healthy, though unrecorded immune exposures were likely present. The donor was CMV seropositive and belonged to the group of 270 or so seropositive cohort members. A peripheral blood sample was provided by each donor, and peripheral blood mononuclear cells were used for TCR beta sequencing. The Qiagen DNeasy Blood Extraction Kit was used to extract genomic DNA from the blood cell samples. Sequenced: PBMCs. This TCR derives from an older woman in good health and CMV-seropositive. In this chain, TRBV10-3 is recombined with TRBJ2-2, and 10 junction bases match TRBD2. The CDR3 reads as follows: CAIRPSGSGPGELFF. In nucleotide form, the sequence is TGTGCCATCAGGCCTAGCGGGAGTGGGCCCGGGGAGCTGTTTTTT.